This T cell receptor beta chain was recovered during a study of CD4 and CD8 cells across lung adenocarcinoma regions. Donors had localized lung adenocarcinoma, a non-small cell lung cancer. The germline V gene has CDR1 SGHAT and CDR2 FQNNGV. Trimming took 2 bases from V and 0 from J; bases not matched to a gene: 4. The CDR3 is 15 residues long. TCRdb re-derived calls from the PCR reads in MiXCR, one entry per CDR3 protein. This sample has about 27,000 distinct CDR3 sequences; 53% occur once, and the top ten carry around 44%. This TCR derives from a male donor with lung adenocarcinoma. The CD4 and CD8 labels of this study may be unreliable. Material for sequencing was CD8+ T cells from the center of a lung tumor. The V gene is TRBV11-2, the J gene TRBJ2-7; TRBD1 agrees at 7 bases. The CDR3 DNA sequence: TGTGCCAGCAGCTTAACCCGGACAGGCTCCTACGAGCAGTACTTC. Protein: CASSLTRTGSYEQYF.